The rows below give T cell receptor beta chains drawn from one sample of a study of T cell responses to AZD1222 COVID-19 vaccine. Sequenced by immunoSEQ multiplex PCR; TCRdb stores in-frame clones only, minus some. This table holds under 200,000 clones, 75% to 95% found once. The sequencing used peripheral blood, collected on day 0 of AZD1222 vaccination. Source of these receptors: an adult in good health. CDR3s include the opening cysteine and the closing phenylalanine or tryptophan. Each record gives: J gene, V gene, clone size, D gene, CDR3 DNA, CDR3 protein. The D gene is left open where the match is weak. Clone size is shown for a subset of rows, as once, few, many or a class of expanded clone.

TRBJ1-5	TRBV19	.	TRBD1	TGTGCCAGTAGTATGACAGGGACCAATCAGCCCCAGCATTTT	CASSMTGTNQPQHF
TRBJ2-1	TRBV9	.	TRBD1	TGTGCCAGCAGCCCGGGACAGAATTTCCATGAGCAGTTCTTC	CASSPGQNFHEQFF
TRBJ2-4	TRBV18	.	.	TGTGCCAGCTCACAAGACCGACCCGGCAACATTCAGTACTTC	CASSQDRPGNIQYF
TRBJ1-4	TRBV5-8	once	TRBD1	TGTGCCAGCAGCTCCGGGACAGGGCCCGCTAATGAAAAACTGTTTTTT	CASSSGTGPANEKLFF
TRBJ2-1	TRBV7-9	.	.	TGTGCCAGCAGCTTAGGGGGGAATTACAATGAGCAGTTCTTC	CASSLGGNYNEQFF
TRBJ1-3	TRBV28	.	.	TGTGCCAGCAGTTTGGGGGCCGACTCTGGAAACACCATATATTTT	CASSLGADSGNTIYF
TRBJ2-1	TRBV5-1	.	.	TGCGCCAGCAGCTTGGTCCGGGGGTCGAGCTCCTACAATGAGCAGTTCTTC	CASSLVRGSSSYNEQFF
TRBJ2-1	TRBV7-9	.	.	TGTGCCAGCAGCCTACACAATGAGCAGTTCTTC	CASSLHNEQFF
TRBJ1-2	TRBV6-2/TRBV6-3	once	.	TGTGCCAGCAGTCCCCAGGGGAGCTATGGCTACACCTTC	CASSPQGSYGYTF
TRBJ2-1	TRBV7-2	.	TRBD1	TGTGCCAGCAGCTTAAGACAGGGAGTCTACGTCAATGAGCAGTTCTTC	CASSLRQGVYVNEQFF
TRBJ1-2	TRBV28	.	TRBD1	TGTGCCAGCAGGAGATCGACAGGGGACTATGGCTACACCTTC	CASRRSTGDYGYTF
TRBJ1-6	TRBV30	.	.	TGTGCCTGGAGGGTGGAGGGTAATTCACCCCTCCACTTT	CAWRVEGNSPLHF
TRBJ1-1	TRBV29-1	.	.	TGCAGCGTCGGGGCGGTGAACACTGAAGCTTTCTTT	CSVGAVNTEAFF
TRBJ1-5	TRBV6-5	once	.	TGTGCCAGCAGTTACTCCAGTTTGGCAGGGGAACAGCCCCAGCATTTT	CASSYSSLAGEQPQHF
TRBJ1-2	TRBV4-2	.	.	TGTGCCAGCAGCCAACCAGGGTTTGGTAGTAATAACTATGGCTACACCTTC	CASSQPGFGSNNYGYTF
TRBJ1-6	TRBV9	.	.	TGTGCCAGCAGCGTAGGTTTGACACCCCTCCACTTT	CASSVGLTPLHF
TRBJ1-1	TRBV19	.	.	TGTGCCAGCAGTCTGGTTGCAGGGCGGCCTGAAGCTTTCTTT	CASSLVAGRPEAFF
TRBJ1-5	TRBV28	.	TRBD1	TGTGCCAGCAGTTTCAGTGACTTTAGGACAGGGGAACAGCCCCAGCATTTT	CASSFSDFRTGEQPQHF
TRBJ2-1	TRBV19	once	TRBD2	TGTGCCAGTAGTTATTTAGCGGGGCTGCATGAGCAGTTCTTC	CASSYLAGLHEQFF
TRBJ2-3	TRBV4-2	medium-sized	.	TGTGCCAGCAGCTTCGCAGATACGCAGTATTTT	CASSFADTQYF
TRBJ1-3	TRBV6-6	.	.	TGTGCCAGCACCCTAGACCAGACTGGAAACACCATATATTTT	CASTLDQTGNTIYF
TRBJ1-2	TRBV6-6	.	.	TGTGCCAGCAGTTATCTTCGGGACCTAGACTATGGCTACACCTTC	CASSYLRDLDYGYTF
TRBJ2-3	TRBV6-5	.	.	TGTGCCAGCAGTCTTCGGGGGACCACAGATACGCAGTATTTT	CASSLRGTTDTQYF
TRBJ1-5	TRBV6-1	.	.	TGTGCCAGCAGTGAGAAGGGACTGGGCAATCAGCCCCAGCATTTT	CASSEKGLGNQPQHF
TRBJ1-2	TRBV4-3	.	.	TGCGCCAGCAGCCAAGATCCTCCAGGGCGGGGCTATGGCTACACCTTC	CASSQDPPGRGYGYTF
TRBJ1-2	TRBV14	.	.	TGTGCCAGCAGCCCCTCGACAACAGGGTCCTATGGCTACACCTTC	CASSPSTTGSYGYTF
TRBJ1-6	TRBV4-1	.	TRBD1	TGCGCCAGCAGCCAAGGGGTCCGGGACAGGTATAATTCACCCCTCCACTTT	CASSQGVRDRYNSPLHF
TRBJ1-1	TRBV5-1	.	.	TGCGCCAGCAGCGGGGAGAACACTGAAGCTTTCTTT	CASSGENTEAFF
TRBJ2-5	TRBV6-5	.	TRBD1	TGTGCCAGCAGTTCTCCGGGACAGGGAGGAGAGACCCAGTACTTC	CASSSPGQGGETQYF
TRBJ1-1	TRBV9	.	.	TGTGCCAGCAGTTCAGGGACACTGAACACTGAAGCTTTCTTT	CASSSGTLNTEAFF
TRBJ1-1	TRBV25-1	.	.	TGTGCCAGCAGTGAATACAAGGGACTGAACACTGAAGCTTTCTTT	CASSEYKGLNTEAFF
TRBJ1-6	TRBV20-1	.	.	TGCAGTGCTAGTTCCCGACAGAAAGGCCGAGGTTCACCCCTCCACTTT	CSASSRQKGRGSPLHF
TRBJ2-1	TRBV4-2	.	TRBD2	TGTGCCAGCAGCGAAATAGCGGGGCAAGAACGGGGGCAGTTCTTC	CASSEIAGQERGQFF
TRBJ2-3	TRBV6-4	.	TRBD1	TGTGCCAGCAGTGAGGAACAGGGGAACACAGATACGCAGTATTTT	CASSEEQGNTDTQYF
TRBJ1-2	TRBV7-8	.	TRBD1	TGTGCCAGCAGCTTGTTGGGGGCCGGACAGGGGGAAGGCTACACCTTC	CASSLLGAGQGEGYTF
TRBJ2-3	TRBV6-5	.	.	TGTGCCAGCAGTTACGGGGAAACTCGCACAGATACGCAGTATTTT	CASSYGETRTDTQYF
TRBJ2-5	TRBV11-3	.	TRBD2	TGTGCCAGCAGCTCTCCATTCCTAGCGGGGGTGCAACAAGAGACCCAGTACTTC	CASSSPFLAGVQQETQYF
TRBJ2-5	TRBV3-1/TRBV3-2	once	.	TGTGCCAGCAGCCAAGGACAGTGGAAGACCCAGTACTTC	CASSQGQWKTQYF
TRBJ1-5	TRBV19	.	.	TGTGCCAGTAGTGCCTTGGGTGTCCCCTATAGCAATCAGCCCCAGCATTTT	CASSALGVPYSNQPQHF
TRBJ2-2	TRBV28	.	TRBD1	TGTGCCAGCAGCCCCATCGACAGGGACGTCACCGGGGAGCTGTTTTTT	CASSPIDRDVTGELFF
TRBJ2-5	TRBV27	.	TRBD2	TGTGCCAGCAGTCCTCTCGGGAGGGGTCAAGAGACCCAGTACTTC	CASSPLGRGQETQYF
TRBJ2-3	TRBV5-1	once	.	TGCGCCAGCAGCTTGGAAGGGAGTTCGGATACGCAGTATTTT	CASSLEGSSDTQYF
TRBJ2-7	TRBV18	.	.	TGTGCCAGCTTAGCGACAGGTGCCTCCTACGAGCAGTACTTC	CASLATGASYEQYF
TRBJ2-7	TRBV6-5	.	.	TGTGCCAGCAGTCCCCGTAGGGAGCAGTACTTC	CASSPRREQYF
TRBJ1-2	TRBV11-3	.	.	TGTGCCAGCAGCTTAGAAGGACAGACGTTCTATGGCTACACCTTC	CASSLEGQTFYGYTF
TRBJ1-5	TRBV2	.	TRBD1	TGTGCCAGCAGAAGGACAGGGGATCAGCCCCAGCATTTT	CASRRTGDQPQHF
TRBJ1-4	TRBV2	.	TRBD1	TGTGCCACCAATAGGGACAGGGGTGAAAAACTGTTTTTT	CATNRDRGEKLFF